Shown below are 19 T cell receptor beta chains from a single sample sequenced in a study of T cells in Graves' hyperthyroidism and ophthalmopathy. Template material for amplifying TCR beta CDR3 regions consisted of RNA transcripts. TCR CDR3 underwent first-round RT-PCR with the HTBI primer set. TCRdb analysed the multiplex PCR reads with MiXCR anew, one entry per CDR3 protein. The table has roughly 600,000 distinct CDR3 sequences, approximately 15% seen once; the top ten hold around 13%. The specimen sequenced was blood. The source is a woman aged 45-65 years with Graves' ophthalmopathy.

Ten or more counts support this clonotype. The chain joins TRBV6-2 or TRBV6-3 to TRBJ2-2; 7 bases are shared with TRBD1. CDR3 length: 16 residues. The ends lost 0 bases at V and 5 bases at J; junction bases unmatched: 6. The germline V gene encodes CDR1 MNHEY and CDR2 SVGEGT. The chain's CDR3 is CASSYSTGLGTGELFF. The DNA of the CDR3 is TGTGCCAGCAGTTACTCGACAGGGCTTGGTACCGGGGAGCTGTTTTTT.

This clonotype has a handful of counts. This rearrangement joins TRBV4-1 to TRBJ2-1; the D is unclear. V lost 1 base and J 9 bases, leaving 22 bases between the germline ends. This CDR3 has 17 residues. Looked up from germline, CDR1 is MGHRA and CDR2 is YSYEKL. The CDR3: CASSQARVINNNGEQFF. CDR3 bases: TGCGCCAGCAGCCAAGCCCGGGTTATCAACAACAATGGTGAGCAGTTCTTC.

This clonotype came up many times. This chain links TRBV6-2 or TRBV6-3 with TRBJ1-1, with 7 bases identical to TRBD1. With V trimmed by 6 bases and J by 3 bases, 4 bases remained unmatched. This CDR3 spans 13 amino acids. Germline V gene sequence: CDR1 MNHEY, CDR2 SVGEGT. CDR3: CASSPRGHTEAFF. The DNA of the CDR3 is TGTGCCAGCAGCCCAAGGGGGCACACTGAAGCTTTCTTT.

The table lists this clonotype with many counts. This sequence joins TRBV12-3 or TRBV12-4 and TRBJ2-1; 12 bases align to TRBD2. CDR3 length equals 18 residues. Trimming cost V 1 base and J 0 bases; bases outside gene matches: 4. CDR3 coding DNA: TGTGCCAGCAGTTTAGGCGGACTAGCGGGGCTCTCCTACAATGAGCAGTTCTTC. Translation gives CASSLGGLAGLSYNEQFF.

This clonotype occurred many times. The rearrangement joins TRBV11-2 to TRBJ2-1; TRBD1 might be the D (6 bases). The V gene lost 8 bases and the J gene lost 8 bases, with 25 bases spanning the gap. Germline CDR1 reads SGHAT; CDR2 reads FQNNGV. CDR3 length equals 16 residues. Here the CDR3 reads CASGQGPRRKGDEQFF. The CDR3 bases are TGTGCCAGCGGACAAGGTCCTCGACGTAAGGGGGATGAGCAGTTCTTC.

In its sample, this clonotype was seen many times. This rearrangement joins TRBV5-8 to TRBJ2-2; TRBD2 might be the D (6 bases). Per germline, CDR1 SGHTS and CDR2 YDEGEE. V was pared by 2 bases and J by 7 bases, with 12 bases between. The CDR3 is made up of 14 amino acids. CDR3: CASSLQNGGGELFF. CDR3 in DNA: TGTGCCAGCAGCTTACAAAACGGGGGCGGGGAGCTGTTTTTT.

The chain recombines TRBV24-1 with TRBJ2-5; 7 bases agree with TRBD1. Germline CDR1 and CDR2: KGHDR and SFDVKD. This CDR3 contains 12 residues. J lost 7 bases, V lost 9 bases, and 7 bases had no gene match. The CDR3: CATARGMGTQYF. DNA for the CDR3: TGTGCCACCGCCAGGGGGATGGGGACCCAGTACTTC.

This clonotype was seen more than once but under ten times. This chain joins TRBV27 and TRBJ1-2; D gene unclear. The CDR3 consists of 14 residues. CDR1 is MNHEY and CDR2 is SMNVEV in the germline V gene (reference sequence). Trimming pared 5 bases from V and 6 bases from J, leaving 16 bases between. The CDR3 region is CASSGSGGFDGYTF. For the CDR3, the DNA is TGTGCCAGCAGTGGGTCGGGAGGGTTTGATGGCTACACCTTC.

This clonotype was seen ten or more times. The gene calls are TRBV5-1 and TRBJ2-3; D is undetermined. The V gene lost 0 bases and the J gene lost 0 bases, with 8 bases spanning the gap. CDR3 length: 15 amino acids. Germline CDR1 is SGHRS and CDR2 is YFSETQ. The CDR3 DNA reads as TGCGCCAGCAGCTTGGCCCCAGAAAGCACAGATACGCAGTATTTT. As protein: CASSLAPESTDTQYF.

Many counts were recorded for this clonotype. The chain joins TRBV7-8 to TRBJ1-2, with unresolved D. Germline assignment: CDR1 SGHVS and CDR2 FQNEAQ. V lost 1 base and J 2 bases, leaving 8 bases between the germline ends. This CDR3 region has 14 residues. CDR3 region: CASSLVAENYGYTF. The CDR3 nucleotides are TGTGCCAGCAGCTTAGTGGCAGAAAACTATGGCTACACCTTC. Variable domain in full (rest from reference TRBV7-8 and TRBJ1-2): GAGVSQSPRYKVAKRGQDVALRCDPISGHVSLFWYQQALGQGPEFLTYFQNEAQLDKSGLPSDRFFAERPEGSVSTLKIQRTQQEDSAVYLCASSLVAENYGYTFGSGTRLTVV.

This clonotype occurred many times. V is TRBV20-1 and J is TRBJ1-2; D not certain. The CDR3 length is 11 residues. Germline V gene data show CDR1 as DFQATT and CDR2 as SNEGSKA (reference sequence). The CDR3 reads CSARTDYGYTF. CDR3 bases: TGCAGCGCCCGGACTGACTATGGCTACACCTTC.

The rearrangement joins TRBV14 to TRBJ2-7; TRBD1 matches 7 bases. Germline CDR1 SGHDN, CDR2 FVKESK. J was trimmed by 6 bases and V by 4 bases; bases with no gene match: 18. CDR3 length: 17 residues. CDR3 in DNA: TGTGCCAGCAGCCCCCGGACAGGAGCCTTGGGGGTCGGCGAGCAGTACTTC. Its protein is CASSPRTGALGVGEQYF.

This clonotype was observed many times. This CDR3 reads CSDRHTNTEAFF. In DNA, the CDR3 is TGCAGCGACCGACACACGAACACTGAAGCTTTCTTT. The V gene is TRBV29-1, the J gene TRBJ1-1, with unresolved D. Germline V gene sequence: CDR1 SQVTM, CDR2 ANQGSEA. The CDR3 runs 12 residues. With 7 bases removed from V and 1 base from J, the gap between germline ends came to 10 bases.

This clonotype was observed many times. The CDR3: CASSRGPNQPQHF. For the CDR3, the DNA is TGTGCCAGTAGTCGAGGGCCAAATCAGCCCCAGCATTTT. The genes are TRBV19 and TRBJ1-5; no definite D call. Germline loops: CDR1 LNHDA, CDR2 SQIVND (reference sequence). This CDR3 is 13 amino acids long. Trimming stripped 5 bases from V and 4 bases from J, with 9 bases between.

This clonotype was found many times. CDR3 in DNA: TGTGCCTGGAGACCCCGGGGGAATGAAAAACTGTTTTTT. Encoded protein: CAWRPRGNEKLFF. The chain employs TRBV30 and TRBJ1-4; maybe TRBD1 (5 bases). The CDR3 is 13 residues long. The V and J ends lost 3 bases and 5 bases respectively, with 10 bases between them. Germline V gene sequence: CDR1 GTSNPN, CDR2 SVGIG (reference sequence).

This clonotype was seen repeatedly, ten times or more. The chain employs TRBV27 and TRBJ1-2, with 10 bases fitting TRBD1. Germline assignment: CDR1 MNHEY and CDR2 SMNVEV (reference sequence). V trimming: 5 bases; J trimming: 8 bases; junction bases outside the gene matches: 5. CDR3 length: 13 amino acids. CDR3 region: CASSKGTGDGYTF. In DNA form, the CDR3 reads TGTGCCAGCAGTAAGGGGACAGGGGACGGCTACACCTTC.

There are many counts of this clonotype. The chain carries TRBV7-2 and TRBJ2-1; the match to TRBD2 covers 13 bases. The J segment lost 10 bases and the V segment lost 5 bases, leaving 11 bases of the junction unmatched. From germline, CDR1 is SGHTA and CDR2 FQGNSA. The CDR3 consists of 16 residues. CDR3 sequence (DNA): TGTGCCAGCAGCCTAACCGGGACTAGCGGGATTGGGGAGCAGTTCTTC. Translating it yields CASSLTGTSGIGEQFF.

This sequence joins TRBV18 and TRBJ1-5; D remains unclear. Germline lookup yields CDR1 KGHSH and CDR2 LQKENI. The CDR3 runs to 13 residues. V was pared by 3 bases and J by 4 bases, with 7 bases between. The CDR3 loop reads CASSPQVNQPQHF. CDR3 bases: TGTGCCAGCTCACCCCAGGTGAATCAGCCCCAGCATTTT.

This clonotype has more than one count but fewer than ten. The chain employs TRBV28 and TRBJ2-5; 9 nucleotides align to TRBD2. Germline assignment: CDR1 MDHEN and CDR2 SYDVKM. This CDR3 has 15 amino acids. With V trimmed by 3 bases and J by 5 bases, 7 bases remained unmatched. This CDR3 reads CASSFLREGLETQYF. CDR3 sequence (DNA): TGTGCCAGCAGTTTCTTGCGGGAGGGCCTTGAGACCCAGTACTTC.